The 30 T cell receptor beta chains given below trace back to one sample, sequenced in a study of cytomegalovirus exposure and HLA in healthy donors. Primers for the PCR totalled 60 Vbeta and 13 Jbeta. Data came from immunoSEQ multiplex PCR; TCRdb stores just in-frame clones and leaves some out. Of about 67,000 clones in the sample, around 67% are singletons; the top ten hold about 1.9%. Sequenced material: PBMCs. The receptor set was obtained from a woman in her twenties or thirties in good health and CMV-seronegative.

The chain uses TRBV18 and TRBJ1-6; D uncertain. The CDR3 extends over 13 amino acids. V shed 4 bases and J shed 5 bases, with 6 bases lying between them. Per the germline V gene, CDR1 is KGHSH and CDR2 is LQKENI. CDR3 in amino acids: CASSLGDNSPLHF. CDR3 DNA sequence: TGTGCCAGCTCACTCGGGGATAATTCACCCCTCCACTTT.

The V and J genes are TRBV9 and TRBJ1-6; a weak D match, TRBD1 (5 bases). Trimming removed 4 bases at V and 7 bases at J, with 12 bases between. The germline V gene encodes CDR1 SGDLS and CDR2 YYNGEE. This CDR3 region has 14 residues. The CDR3: CASSQGRENSPLHF. The DNA for the CDR3 is TGTGCCAGCAGCCAAGGCAGGGAAAATTCACCCCTCCACTTT. Supplemented by reference TRBV9 and TRBJ1-6, the full variable domain reads DSGVTQTPKHLITATGQRVTLRCSPRSGDLSVYWYQQSLDQGLQFLIQYYNGEERAKGNILERFSAQQFPDLHSELNLSSLELGDSALYFCASSQGRENSPLHFGNGTRLTVT.

V and J are TRBV5-6 and TRBJ2-1; TRBD1 might be the D (6 bases). The CDR3 is 15 residues long. V was cut by 4 bases and J by 5 bases, with 16 bases left in between. Germline V gene lookup returns CDR1 SGHDT and CDR2 YYEEEE. The CDR3: CASSTNRDAHNEQFF. The CDR3 DNA reads TGTGCCAGCAGCACCAACAGGGATGCTCACAATGAGCAGTTCTTC.

The V call is TRBV10-2, the J call TRBJ1-5; D is unresolved. Germline values: CDR1 WSHSY, CDR2 SAAADI. Trimming removed 7 bases at V and 11 bases at J, with 15 bases between. CDR3 length equals 12 residues. CDR3 sequence (DNA): TGCGCCAGCAATCGGGGAAGATCTACCCAGCATTTT. The encoded protein is CASNRGRSTQHF.

The CDR3 sequence is CATTNSGEETQYF. The CDR3 DNA reads as TGTGCCACCACCAATAGCGGGGAAGAGACCCAGTACTTC. This sequence joins TRBV15 and TRBJ2-5, with 8 nucleotides matching TRBD2. The CDR3 has 13 amino acids. V lost 7 bases to trimming and J lost 3 bases; unmatched junction nucleotides: 4. Germline CDR1 reads LNHNV; CDR2 reads YYDKDF (reference sequence).

On this clone: One junction end disagrees with the germline gene, perhaps due to a read error. The chain has TRBV5-6 and TRBJ2-1; D gene ambiguous. CDR1 and CDR2 (germline): SGHDT, YYEEEE. CDR3 length: 14 residues. CDR3 amino acids: CASNLRVSYNEQFF. CDR3 coding DNA: TGTGCCAGCAACTTGCGTGTCTCCTACAATGAGCAGTTCTTC.

The chain is built from TRBV2 and TRBJ2-2; D may be TRBD1 (6 bases). The germline V gene has CDR1 SNHLY and CDR2 FYNNEI. The length of the CDR3 is 12 residues. The V and J ends lost 7 bases and 7 bases respectively, with 10 bases between them. CDR3 amino acids: CASNRADGELFF. Written as DNA, the CDR3 is TGTGCCAGCAACAGGGCAGACGGGGAGCTGTTTTTT. The full variable domain, completed using reference TRBV2 and TRBJ2-2, is EPEVTQTPSHQVTQMGQEVILRCVPISNHLYFYWYRQILGQKVEFLVSFYNNEISEKSEIFDDQFSVERPDGSNFTLKIRSTKLEDSAMYFCASNRADGELFFGEGSRLTVL.

The V gene is TRBV10-1, the J gene TRBJ1-6; D is unresolved. There are 10 residues in the CDR3. Germline loops: CDR1 WNHNN, CDR2 SYGVQD (reference sequence). Trimming pared 6 bases from V and 15 bases from J, leaving 9 bases between. The CDR3 coding sequence is TGCGCCAGCAGGACTTTCGGCCTCCACTTT. Its protein is CASRTFGLHF.

A few counts support this clone. This rearrangement joins TRBV11-2 to TRBJ1-1; D remains unclear. The length of the CDR3 is 12 residues. Trimming cost V 0 bases and J 7 bases, with 6 bases left between them. Germline loops: CDR1 SGHAT, CDR2 FQNNGV. For the CDR3, the DNA is TGTGCCAGCAGCTTAGAGCCCGGTGAAGCTTTCTTT. Translation: CASSLEPGEAFF.

The rearrangement uses TRBV12-5 and TRBJ2-2, with a weak D call TRBD1 (5 bases). There are 16 residues in the CDR3. V was shortened by 1 base and J by 4 bases, with 13 bases between the two germline ends. Germline-derived CDR1 and CDR2 are LGHNT and FRNRAP. The CDR3 loop is CASGLALGVPTGELFF. The CDR3 coding sequence is TGTGCTAGTGGTTTGGCCCTAGGGGTGCCCACCGGGGAGCTGTTTTTT.

This clone was detected only once. The rearrangement links TRBV6-5 to TRBJ2-2; 7 bases fit TRBD1. Trimming took 2 bases from V and 4 from J; bases not matched to a gene: 4. The CDR3 has 15 residues. In germline, CDR1 is MNHEY, CDR2 SVGAGI. The CDR3 here is CASSYQGQFTGELFF. CDR3 sequence (DNA): TGTGCCAGCAGTTACCAGGGACAGTTCACCGGGGAGCTGTTTTTT.

The chain combines TRBV1 with TRBJ2-7; the table's D call TRBD2 went unverified against the DNA. TRBV1 has pseudogene status. The CDR3 loop spans 15 amino acids. This CDR3 reads CTSTLGLAVPHEQYF. The CDR3 coding sequence is TGCACCAGCACTCTCGGACTAGCTGTTCCCCACGAGCAGTACTTC.

The chain links TRBV28 to TRBJ1-1, with no clear D. CDR3 length: 15 residues. Germline V gene sequence: CDR1 MDHEN, CDR2 SYDVKM. Trimming removed 5 bases from V and 2 bases from J, with 15 bases in between. The DNA of the CDR3 is TGTGCCAGCAGTCAACCCAGGACGGGAAACACTGAAGCTTTCTTT. This translates into CASSQPRTGNTEAFF.

The V gene is TRBV2, the J gene TRBJ2-5; the match to TRBD2 covers 9 bases. Per germline, CDR1 SNHLY and CDR2 FYNNEI. Losses at the gene ends were 6 bases for V and 2 bases for J; bases not matched to a gene: 7. This CDR3 comprises 15 residues. CDR3 sequence reads: CASRGGTSQQETQYF. Written as DNA, the CDR3 is TGTGCCAGCAGAGGGGGGACTAGCCAACAAGAGACCCAGTACTTC.

This clone has just a few counts. This chain connects TRBV7-2 to TRBJ2-7; 7 bases agree with TRBD1. With 5 bases clipped from V and 5 bases from J, the junction kept 9 bases outside the gene matches. In germline, CDR1 is SGHTA, CDR2 FQGNSA. The CDR3 consists of 14 residues. As DNA, the CDR3 is TGTGCCAGCAGCCAACAGGGGAGACAGGACGAGCAGTACTTC. This sequence encodes CASSQQGRQDEQYF. Full variable domain (missing parts from reference TRBV7-2 and TRBJ2-7): GAGVSQSPSNKVTEKGKDVELRCDPISGHTALYWYRQSLGQGLEFLIYFQGNSAPDKSGLPSDRFSAERTGGSVSTLTIQRTQQEDSAVYLCASSQQGRQDEQYFGPGTRLTVT.

The J gene is TRBJ2-7, the V gene TRBV7-2; TRBD1 matches at 10 bases. Per the germline V gene, CDR1 is SGHTA and CDR2 is FQGNSA. The V gene end was trimmed by 4 bases and the J gene end by 0 bases; junction bases not matched to a gene: 0. CDR3 length equals 14 residues. Written as DNA, the CDR3 is TGTGCCAGCAGCTGGGACAGGGGCTCCTACGAGCAGTACTTC. Protein: CASSWDRGSYEQYF.

The chain is built from TRBV18 and TRBJ1-1; D remains ambiguous. The CDR3 is 13 amino acids. The V end was cut by 3 bases, the J end by 4 bases, with 9 bases between. CDR1 is KGHSH, CDR2 LQKENI, per germline. The DNA for the CDR3 is TGTGCCAGCTCACCGGCGGAGAGCACTGAAGCTTTCTTT. Translated, it gives CASSPAESTEAFF.

This clone was seen a few times. The chain carries TRBV7-2 and TRBJ2-1, with D possibly being TRBD2 (6 bases). The length of the CDR3 is 15 residues. From germline, CDR1 is SGHTA and CDR2 FQGNSA. Trimming pared 0 bases from V and 2 bases from J, leaving 8 bases between. The CDR3 spells CASSLASGAYNEQFF. The CDR3 bases are TGTGCCAGCAGCTTAGCTTCGGGGGCCTACAATGAGCAGTTCTTC.

Details on this clone: Other DNA variants within this sample encode the same CDR3. V is TRBV20-1 and J is TRBJ2-7; D call uncertain. With 3 bases removed from V and 1 base from J, the gap between germline ends came to 4 bases. Per the germline V gene, CDR1 is DFQATT and CDR2 is SNEGSKA (reference sequence). This CDR3 region has 11 residues. The CDR3 loop reads CSASPSYEQYF. The CDR3 DNA follows: TGCAGTGCTAGTCCGTCCTACGAGCAGTACTTC.

The chain links TRBV14 to TRBJ1-4; 11 bases line up with TRBD1. In germline, CDR1 is SGHDN, CDR2 FVKESK. CDR3 size: 16 residues. J gave up 7 bases and V 0 bases, and 4 bases lay outside the gene matches. The CDR3 protein is CASSQEGDRGSEKLFF. CDR3 DNA sequence: TGTGCCAGCAGCCAAGAGGGGGACAGGGGGAGTGAAAAACTGTTTTTT.

The gene calls are TRBV6-5 and TRBJ2-5, with D possibly being TRBD1 (6 bases). The CDR3 runs 14 residues. Trimming left V 10 bases short and J 1 base short, with 16 bases between. Germline V lookup: CDR1 MNHEY, CDR2 SVGAGI. The CDR3 DNA reads as TGTGCCACCTCCCACCGGACAGCCCAAGAGACCCAGTACTTC. It translates to CATSHRTAQETQYF.

This clone was picked up many times. This rearrangement joins TRBV19 to TRBJ1-5; TRBD1 aligns across 8 bases. The germline gives CDR1 LNHDA, CDR2 SQIVND (reference sequence). This CDR3 is 13 amino acids long. Losses at the gene ends were 5 bases for V and 9 bases for J; bases not matched to a gene: 6. This CDR3 is CASSLQGAGPQHF. CDR3 nucleotides: TGTGCCAGTAGTCTGCAGGGGGCAGGGCCCCAGCATTTT.

The chain joins TRBV5-1 to TRBJ2-1; possible D gene TRBD2, 5 bases. V gave up 4 bases and J gave up 7 bases, with 18 bases separating them. This CDR3 comprises 15 residues. In germline, CDR1 is SGHRS, CDR2 YFSETQ. The CDR3 nucleotides are TGCGCCAGCAGCCCCGGAGGACTTGCGCGGAATGAGCAGTTCTTC. This translates into CASSPGGLARNEQFF.

The V gene is TRBV5-6, the J gene TRBJ2-7; D is undetermined. The germline V and J ends were trimmed by 4 bases and 7 bases, with 18 bases remaining between them. From germline, CDR1 is SGHDT and CDR2 YYEEEE. The CDR3 sequence is 14 residues long. CDR3 in DNA: TGTGCCAGCAGCCGGATACTAAATTCACGGGAGCAGTACTTC. It yields the protein CASSRILNSREQYF.

V gene TRBV7-9 combines with J gene TRBJ2-2; 10 nucleotides line up with TRBD2. J was trimmed by 3 bases and V by 0 bases; bases with no gene match: 4. This CDR3 is built from 17 residues. Germline V gene lookup returns CDR1 SEHNR and CDR2 FQNEAQ (reference sequence). CDR3 protein: CASSLALTSGDTGELFF. CDR3 in DNA: TGTGCCAGCAGCTTAGCGCTTACTAGCGGGGACACCGGGGAGCTGTTTTTT.

This clone was seen more than once but under ten times. This chain connects TRBV30 to TRBJ2-5; 10 bases are shared with TRBD2. CDR3 size: 17 residues. V lost 3 bases to trimming and J lost 5 bases; unmatched junction nucleotides: 15. Germline V gene lookup returns CDR1 GTSNPN and CDR2 SVGIG (reference sequence). CDR3 in DNA: TGTGCCTGGAGGGATCTAGCGGGGGCCAACCCCCGGGAGACCCAGTACTTC. It codes for CAWRDLAGANPRETQYF.

This rearrangement joins TRBV28 to TRBJ2-5; unclear D gene. The DNA end lines up better with TRBJ2-7; the J call may be wrong. Per the germline V gene, CDR1 is MDHEN and CDR2 is SYDVKM. The CDR3 loop spans 15 amino acids. CDR3 DNA sequence: TGTGCCAGCAGTTTGTCGTCCGCGGTCACCTACGAGCAGTACTTC. Amino acids: CASSLSSAVTYEQYF.

This clone has just a few counts. CDR3: CAIRGTGRHTEAFF. The CDR3 DNA reads as TGTGCCATCAGGGGGACAGGGAGGCACACTGAAGCTTTCTTT. The V gene is TRBV10-3, the J gene TRBJ1-1; 9 nucleotides line up with TRBD1. V lost 6 bases and J lost 3; bases outside the gene matches: 5. CDR1 and CDR2 (germline): ENHRY, SYGVKD. CDR3 length: 14 amino acids.

This clone occurred a few times. J is TRBJ2-3 and V is TRBV6-5; a possible D gene is TRBD2 (5 bases). CDR1 is MNHEY, CDR2 SVGAGI, per germline. V was cut by 7 bases and J by 4 bases, with 18 bases left in between. This CDR3 spans 15 amino acids. The CDR3: CASIRRTGGADTQYF. CDR3 nucleotide sequence: TGTGCCAGCATTAGGAGGACCGGAGGAGCAGATACGCAGTATTTT.

This clone appeared once. V and J are TRBV30 and TRBJ2-3, with 8 bases matching TRBD1. Germline V CDR1 and CDR2: GTSNPN, SVGIG (reference sequence). This CDR3 region has 15 residues. V lost 5 bases, J lost 3 bases, and 10 bases stayed unmatched. The CDR3 loop is CAWSTGTGSTDTQYF. The CDR3, as DNA: TGTGCCTGGTCAACCGGGACAGGTTCGACAGATACGCAGTATTTT.